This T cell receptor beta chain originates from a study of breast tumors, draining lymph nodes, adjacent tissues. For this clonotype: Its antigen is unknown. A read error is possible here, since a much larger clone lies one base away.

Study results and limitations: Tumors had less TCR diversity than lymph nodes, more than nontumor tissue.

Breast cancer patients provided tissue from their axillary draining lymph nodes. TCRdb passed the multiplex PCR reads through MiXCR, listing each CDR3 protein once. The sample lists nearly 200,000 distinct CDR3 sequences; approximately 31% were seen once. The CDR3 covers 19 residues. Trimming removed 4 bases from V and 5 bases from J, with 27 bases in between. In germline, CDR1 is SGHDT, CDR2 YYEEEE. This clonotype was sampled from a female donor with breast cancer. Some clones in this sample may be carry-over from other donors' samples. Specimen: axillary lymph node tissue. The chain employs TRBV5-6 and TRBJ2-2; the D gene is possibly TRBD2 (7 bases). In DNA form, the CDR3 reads TGTGCCAGCAGCCGGAGATTGACTAGCCGGGGGGCGAGAACCGGGGAGCTGTTTTTT. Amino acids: CASSRRLTSRGARTGELFF.